The 25 T cell receptor beta chains given below trace back to one sample, sequenced in a study of T cells in Graves' hyperthyroidism and ophthalmopathy (dated by TCRdb to about 2019). The library was obtained by multiplex PCR. The instrument was an Illumina HiSeq 2000. TCR beta CDR3 regions were amplified from RNA transcripts. The TCR CDR3 was subjected to a first round of RT-PCR using the HTBI primer set and the Qiagen OneStep RT-PCR kit. Through fastp at Q25 and MiXCR, TCRdb rebuilt clones from the public reads, retaining in-frame beta chains. A single entry per CDR3 protein holds the most common genes and DNA from its merged rows. The table for this sample lists about 410,000 distinct CDR3 sequences; roughly 15% of them were counted only once. The top ten constitute roughly a fifth of the sample. The specimen was blood. Receptor source: a woman aged 25 to 39 with Graves' ophthalmopathy.

A few counts support this clonotype. Germline is not matched at one junction end, which may reflect a read error. The chain uses TRBV6-1 and TRBJ2-2; D unresolved. Germline-derived CDR1 and CDR2 are MNHNS and SASEGT. The CDR3 has 10 residues. DNA of the CDR3: TGTGCCAGCAGTGAAGGACTTCTTATTTTT. Encoded protein: CASSEGLLIF.

This clonotype appeared many times. V and J are TRBV18 and TRBJ2-5; 8 bases agree with TRBD2. The junction had 0 bases not matched to a gene; V was cut back by 0 bases and J by 0 bases. The germline gives CDR1 KGHSH, CDR2 LQKENI. This CDR3 is 15 amino acids long. In nucleotides, the CDR3 is TGTGCCAGCTCACCACCAGCGGGGGACCAAGAGACCCAGTACTTC. This gives the protein CASSPPAGDQETQYF.

The rearrangement joins TRBV11-2 to TRBJ2-7; D perhaps matches TRBD1 (5 bases). Trimming left V 3 bases short and J 0 bases short, with 12 bases between. Per germline, CDR1 SGHAT and CDR2 FQNNGV. This CDR3 is built from 15 residues. CDR3 loop: CASSFRGSSSYEQYF. The CDR3 nucleotides are TGTGCCAGCAGCTTTAGGGGTTCCAGCTCCTACGAGCAGTACTTC.

The table lists this clonotype with a few counts. The chain uses TRBV15 and TRBJ2-3; D gene unclear. Germline V gives CDR1 LNHNV, CDR2 YYDKDF (reference sequence). V was shortened by 0 bases and J by 2 bases, with 9 bases between the two germline ends. The CDR3 is made up of 15 amino acids. The CDR3 DNA sequence: TGTGCCACCAGCAGAGAAAAGGGCACCACAGATACGCAGTATTTT. Translation gives CATSREKGTTDTQYF.

This chain uses TRBV28 with TRBJ1-1; D gene unclear. Trimming removed 2 bases from V and 4 bases from J, with 8 bases in between. Germline values: CDR1 MDHEN, CDR2 SYDVKM. The CDR3 covers 13 residues. The CDR3 sequence: CASSLSMGTEAFF. The CDR3 DNA is TGTGCCAGCAGTTTAAGTATGGGCACTGAAGCTTTCTTT. Together with reference TRBV28 and TRBJ1-1, the CDR3 gives the full variable domain: DVKVTQSSRYLVKRTGEKVFLECVQDMDHENMFWYRQDPGLGLRLIYFSYDVKMKEKGDIPEGYSVSREKKERFSLILESASTNQTSMYLCASSLSMGTEAFFGQGTRLTVV.

The chain has TRBV24-1 and TRBJ2-1; 7 bases match TRBD1. CDR1 is KGHDR, CDR2 SFDVKD, per germline. With V trimmed by 7 bases and J by 4 bases, 6 bases remained unmatched. The CDR3 covers 14 residues. The CDR3 bases are TGTGCCACCAGGGGGACAGCTACTTACAATGAGCAGTTCTTC. Amino acid sequence: CATRGTATYNEQFF.

This clonotype came up a few times. This chain links TRBV30 with TRBJ1-3, with D possibly being TRBD1 (5 bases). This CDR3 contains 17 residues. The V end lost 1 base, the J end lost 2 bases, and 18 bases lay between the germline ends. Germline V gene data show CDR1 as GTSNPN and CDR2 as SVGIG (reference sequence). The CDR3 here is CAWSEGGKQVPGNTIYF. CDR3 nucleotide sequence: TGTGCCTGGAGTGAGGGAGGAAAACAGGTGCCTGGAAACACCATATATTTT.

This clonotype occurred many times. This chain connects TRBV7-2 to TRBJ2-2, with D perhaps matching TRBD1 (6 bases). Deletions cut 4 bases from V and 5 bases from J, with 8 bases between. CDR1 and CDR2 (germline): SGHTA, FQGNSA. CDR3 size: 13 residues. CDR3 nucleotide sequence: TGTGCCAGCAGCTCACAGGGTACCGGGGAGCTGTTTTTT. Its translation: CASSSQGTGELFF.

This clonotype appeared many times. The chain employs TRBV12-3 or TRBV12-4 and TRBJ1-2; 9 bases agree with TRBD1. Trimming took 6 bases from V and 2 from J; bases not matched to a gene: 10. This CDR3 is 16 amino acids long. The CDR3 sequence: CASSVPGQGLNYGYTF. For the CDR3, the DNA is TGTGCCAGCAGCGTCCCGGGACAGGGTTTGAACTATGGCTACACCTTC.

This clonotype was seen at least ten times. This chain connects TRBV10-2 to TRBJ2-2; possible D gene TRBD2, 7 bases. V shed 2 bases and J shed 6 bases, with 22 bases lying between them. The germline V gene encodes CDR1 WSHSY and CDR2 SAAADI. The CDR3 extends over 18 amino acids. The CDR3: CASSENLMGGGKAGELFF. In nucleotides, the CDR3 is TGCGCCAGCAGTGAGAATCTGATGGGAGGGGGGAAGGCCGGGGAGCTGTTTTTT.

The chain is built from TRBV5-5 and TRBJ1-6, with TRBD1 matching 10 bases. Trimming took 0 bases from V and 8 from J; bases not matched to a gene: 5. CDR3 length equals 16 residues. The germline V gene has CDR1 SGHKS and CDR2 YYEKEE (reference sequence). CDR3 region: CASSLDGQGDHSPLHF. The CDR3 region has the DNA TGTGCCAGCAGCTTGGATGGACAGGGGGATCATTCACCCCTCCACTTT.

This clonotype was observed at least ten times. This chain links TRBV18 with TRBJ1-2; no clear D. This CDR3 has 16 residues. CDR1 is KGHSH and CDR2 is LQKENI in the germline V gene. V lost 3 bases and J 6 bases, leaving 20 bases between the germline ends. The CDR3 here is CASSPAGWGILNGYTF. In nucleotides, the CDR3 is TGTGCCAGCTCACCGGCTGGGTGGGGTATCCTCAATGGCTACACCTTC.

This clonotype was detected ten times or more. The V call is TRBV11-2, the J call TRBJ2-1; weak D call: TRBD1 (5 bases). The CDR3 covers 15 residues. The germline V and J ends were trimmed by 5 bases and 9 bases, with 20 bases remaining between them. The germline CDR1 and CDR2 sequences are SGHAT and FQNNGV. CDR3: CASSEQVTALGEQFF. The CDR3 DNA follows: TGTGCCAGCAGCGAACAGGTCACGGCATTGGGTGAGCAGTTCTTC.

This clonotype was seen repeatedly, ten times or more. CDR3 DNA sequence: TGTGCCTGGGGGATGGTGAACACTGAAGCTTTCTTT. It encodes CAWGMVNTEAFF. The J gene is TRBJ1-1, the V gene TRBV30; D is uncertain. V lost 5 bases and J 0 bases, leaving 7 bases between the germline ends. The CDR3 totals 12 residues. The germline V gene encodes CDR1 GTSNPN and CDR2 SVGIG (reference sequence).

This clonotype was recorded at least ten times. This chain uses TRBV20-1 with TRBJ1-5; no clear D. CDR1 and CDR2 from the germline V gene are DFQATT and SNEGSKA (reference sequence). The CDR3 contains 12 residues. V was shortened by 3 bases and J by 7 bases, with 10 bases between the two germline ends. The CDR3 sequence is CSARREGQPQHF. CDR3 coding DNA: TGCAGTGCTAGGCGGGAAGGACAGCCCCAGCATTTT.

This clonotype was observed many times. The V gene is TRBV18, the J gene TRBJ2-7, with TRBD1 matching 9 bases. Per the germline V gene, CDR1 is KGHSH and CDR2 is LQKENI. V lost 1 base to trimming and J lost 5 bases; unmatched junction nucleotides: 9. CDR3 length: 16 amino acids. The CDR3 DNA reads TGTGCCAGCTCACCACGGGTTACGCGGACAGGGGACGAGCAGTACTTC. Protein: CASSPRVTRTGDEQYF.

This clonotype was detected ten times or more. The rearrangement links TRBV13 to TRBJ2-3; D is possibly TRBD1 or TRBD2 (6 bases each). V was cut by 5 bases and J by 1 base, with 22 bases left in between. The CDR3 is made up of 18 amino acids. The V gene's germline CDR1 is PRHDT and CDR2 FYEKMQ (reference sequence). CDR3 sequence (DNA): TGTGCCAGCAGCCTCACCTCCGGGGGCCTCGGGGGCACAGATACGCAGTATTTT. Translating it yields CASSLTSGGLGGTDTQYF.

The chain is built from TRBV28 and TRBJ1-2, with TRBD1 matching 9 bases. This CDR3 contains 16 residues. The germline CDR1 and CDR2 sequences are MDHEN and SYDVKM. V shed 2 bases, J shed 3 bases, and the junction held 7 bases outside the gene matches. CDR3 region: CASSLGTGIPHYGYTF. Here the CDR3 DNA reads TGTGCCAGCAGTTTAGGGACAGGGATCCCCCACTATGGCTACACCTTC.

This clonotype was seen many times. V and J are TRBV11-2 and TRBJ1-2; 7 bases align to TRBD1. The CDR3 totals 17 residues. The germline V gene encodes CDR1 SGHAT and CDR2 FQNNGV. Trimming at V came to 4 bases and at J to 2 bases, leaving 13 bases not matched to a gene. The DNA for the CDR3 is TGTGCCAGCAGCTCTTCACGCGGGGACAGAAAAAACTATGGCTACACCTTC. It specifies CASSSSRGDRKNYGYTF.

This clonotype has at least ten counts. This chain joins TRBV7-2 and TRBJ2-1; 8 bases match TRBD2. The CDR3 runs to 19 residues. After removal of 6 bases from V and 8 bases from J, the junction contained 24 bases not matched to a gene. Germline V gives CDR1 SGHTA, CDR2 FQGNSA. The DNA for the CDR3 is TGTGCCAGCAGTTCTCCTGTCGGGGGGGCCCGGTTCGGGCTAGATGAGCAGTTCTTC. Protein: CASSSPVGGARFGLDEQFF. The full variable domain, in which reference TRBV7-2 and TRBJ2-1 provide the parts outside the CDR3, is GAGVSQSPSNKVTEKGKDVELRCDPISGHTALYWYRQSLGQGLEFLIYFQGNSAPDKSGLPSDRFSAERTGGSVSTLTIQRTQQEDSAVYLCASSSPVGGARFGLDEQFFGPGTRLTVL.

The chain links TRBV14 to TRBJ1-1; D call uncertain. CDR1 and CDR2 (germline): SGHDN, FVKESK. Trimming cost V 4 bases and J 4 bases, with 13 bases left between them. The CDR3 length is 14 residues. CDR3 loop: CASSPQPNPTEAFF. CDR3 bases: TGTGCCAGCAGCCCTCAGCCCAACCCCACTGAAGCTTTCTTT. The complete variable domain, with remaining parts taken from reference TRBV14 and TRBJ1-1, reads EAGVTQFPSHSVIEKGQTVTLRCDPISGHDNLYWYRRVMGKEIKFLLHFVKESKQDESGMPNNRFLAERTGGTYSTLKVQPAELEDSGVYFCASSPQPNPTEAFFGQGTRLTVV.

This clonotype occurred many times. The gene calls are TRBV5-1 and TRBJ1-1; TRBD1 might be the D (5 bases). Germline V gene data show CDR1 as SGHRS and CDR2 as YFSETQ. This CDR3 is 14 amino acids long. Trimming pared 4 bases from V and 2 bases from J, leaving 12 bases between. Here the CDR3 reads CASSQLGGNTEAFF. CDR3 nucleotides: TGCGCCAGCAGCCAACTGGGGGGTAACACTGAAGCTTTCTTT. Using reference TRBV5-1 and TRBJ1-1 for the parts outside the CDR3, the full variable domain is KAGVTQTPRYLIKTRGQQVTLSCSPISGHRSVSWYQQTPGQGLQFLFEYFSETQRNKGNFPGRFSGRQFSNSRSEMNVSTLELGDSALYLCASSQLGGNTEAFFGQGTRLTVV.

This clonotype was seen repeatedly, ten times or more. V and J are TRBV12-3 or TRBV12-4 and TRBJ2-7; the D gene could be TRBD1 or TRBD2 (6 bases each). The CDR3 runs 14 residues. Trimming removed 6 bases at V and 5 bases at J, with 17 bases between. The CDR3 DNA is TGTGCCAGCAGCCCCTCGGGGGCGCGAAACGAGCAGTACTTC. The encoded protein is CASSPSGARNEQYF.

This clonotype was seen many times. The rearrangement joins TRBV28 to TRBJ2-7; the D call may be TRBD1 or TRBD2 (6 bases each). CDR3 size: 13 residues. The V end lost 5 bases, the J end lost 6 bases, and 14 bases lay between the germline ends. Per germline, CDR1 MDHEN and CDR2 SYDVKM. CDR3 bases: TGTGCCAGCAGTGGGCGTGGAGGGGGCGAGCAGTACTTC. Amino acids: CASSGRGGGEQYF.

The chain is built from TRBV6-1 and TRBJ2-5; D is perhaps TRBD2 (6 bases). The CDR3 is made up of 15 amino acids. Germline V gene data show CDR1 as MNHNS and CDR2 as SASEGT. V was pared by 2 bases and J by 2 bases, with 12 bases between. DNA for the CDR3: TGTGCCAGCAGTGAACTTCGTGGGACTCAAGAGACCCAGTACTTC. Protein product: CASSELRGTQETQYF.